The present entry profiles one T cell receptor (beta chain) with its context. Its recognized antigen is unknown. Qualities for individual bases were not recorded, and no much larger clone is one base off. Trimming at the junction amounts to 2 bases on V and 5 bases on J, and the germline ends lie 18 bases apart. Reading from cysteine to phenylalanine, the CDR3 counts 16 amino acids. Just CDR3 DNA is preserved here, 48 bases in frame from base 1. This record belongs to a study of T cell repertoires and HLA-DP antigens (dated by TCRdb to between 2018 and 2020). Some background on the complete study: The study used an in vitro model of CD4+ T cell alloreactivity in which transduced HeLa cells presented allogeneic HLA-DP. One alloantigen differed from self by one peptide-binding groove amino acid, whereas the other differed by ten, modelling structurally similar versus dissimilar alloantigens. The three donors were two male and one female, with ages ranging from the 18-to-29 to the 60-to-69 age band. On average, roughly 200 ng of DNA went in for sorted CD137+CD4+ samples, versus about 1,200 ng for pre-culture CD4+ samples.

TCRB CDR3 regions were amplified with the immunoSEQ multiplex PCR using forward primers for 54 TRBV segments and reverse primers for 13 TRBJ segments. Pre-culture CD4+ samples were sequenced at deep resolution with a target of 200,000 or so T cell genomes. Sequencing of the amplicons on an Illumina HiSeq System generated 87 bp reads spanning the CDR3. The published analysis was carried out like this. PCR and sequencing errors in the reads were corrected, and alignment to IMGT reference sequences was used to define CDR3 regions. Template and unique rearrangement counts were estimated using synthetic template pools. Clonality was calculated as 1 minus Pielou's evenness. The Daley-Smith estimator was used to estimate richness. Morisita's index served as the measure of repertoire overlap. Clones present in cultured samples but not detected in the pre-culture repertoire of the same donor were defined as low-abundance clones. TCRdb limited this immuneACCESS table to in-frame rearrangements with V and J called. A share of clones is missing; checked studies link under half to unresolved V genes, and the rest is unexplained. V and J calls and clone size come straight from that table; D and trimming were deduced from the DNA. This sample has 90,000 to 130,000 clones in its table, and roughly 92% of those were observed once. The ten largest account for less than 0.35% of the sample.

Overall study outcomes, separate from this receptor: Clones undetected before culture had an average cumulative frequency of approximately 38% against one allele versus around 50% against the other. The study was limited by having just a few donors, by relying on a non-physiological HeLa antigen-presenting system, and by using total CD4+ cells as responders. Separate analysis of naive and memory CD4+ repertoires was not performed. Clonality of sorted CD137+ cells was similar against both alloantigens (roughly 0.4) and much higher than in pre-culture samples (around 0.044).

Untouched CD4+ T cells were isolated from Ficoll-separated PBMC through negative selection with magnetic beads, and an average purity of about 98% was reached. Untouched CD4+ T cells were isolated with magnetic beads from Ficoll-separated PBMC, and a purity of about 98% was reached with negligible CD8+ contamination. Peripheral blood mononuclear cells came from the buffy coats of three healthy blood donors. CMV seronegative status was shared by all three donors. The DNeasy Blood & Tissue Kit was used to extract genomic DNA. Genomic DNA from sorted CD137+CD4+ cells and from pre-culture CD4+ baseline samples of each subject was subjected to TCRB sequencing.

Sequencing was done on a sample of CD4+ T cells from PBMCs. Recombination linked TRBV23-1 to TRBJ2-5; TRBD2 is a possible D gene, resting on 5 matching bases. TRBV23-1 is noted as an ORF with a role that remains uncertain. This sequence originates from a woman in her late teens or twenties in good health and CMV-seronegative. At the DNA level, the sequence is TGCGCCAGCAGTCAACTGGGGATACAGTCGGGGGAGACCCAGTACTTC. It codes for CASSQLGIQSGETQYF.